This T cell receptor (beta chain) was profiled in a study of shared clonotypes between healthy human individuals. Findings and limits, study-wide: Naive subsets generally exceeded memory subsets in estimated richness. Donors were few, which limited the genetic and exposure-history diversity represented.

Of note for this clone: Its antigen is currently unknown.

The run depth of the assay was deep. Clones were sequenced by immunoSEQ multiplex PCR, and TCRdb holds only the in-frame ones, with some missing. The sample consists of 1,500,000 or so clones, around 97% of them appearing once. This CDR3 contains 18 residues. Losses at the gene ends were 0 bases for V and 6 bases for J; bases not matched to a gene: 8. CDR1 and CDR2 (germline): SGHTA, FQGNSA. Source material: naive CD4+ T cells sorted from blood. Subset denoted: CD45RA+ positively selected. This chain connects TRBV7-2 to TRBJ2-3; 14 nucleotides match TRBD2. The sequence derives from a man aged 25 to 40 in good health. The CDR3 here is CASSLAAGLAGGRDTQYF. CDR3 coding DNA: TGTGCCAGCAGCTTAGCTGCTGGACTAGCGGGAGGCCGGGATACGCAGTATTTT.